Below, 25 T cell receptor beta chains from the same sample are listed, as sequenced in a study of OX40 agonist ivuxolimab in advanced cancers. Assay: immunoSEQ multiplex PCR; the TCRdb copy retains only in-frame clones and omits some. The table includes some 76,000 clones, roughly 80% detected once. The sample in question was CD4+ or CD8+ T cells sorted from blood, obtained in a trial of the OX40 agonist ivuxolimab. These receptors all stem from an adult with an advanced solid tumor such as melanoma, head and neck, liver or kidney cancer.

This chain uses TRBV9 with TRBJ2-7, with 11 positions matching TRBD1. The junction had 8 bases not matched to a gene; V was cut back by 3 bases and J by 6 bases. CDR3 length: 15 amino acids. Germline assignment: CDR1 SGDLS and CDR2 YYNGEE. The DNA of the CDR3 is TGTGCCAGCAGCGCAACTGGACAGGGGGCTGCCGAGCAGTACTTC. Protein: CASSATGQGAAEQYF.

The chain carries TRBV5-1 and TRBJ2-3; perhaps TRBD1 as D (6 bases). Germline loops: CDR1 SGHRS, CDR2 YFSETQ. The CDR3 totals 14 residues. Trimming left V 2 bases short and J 4 bases short, with 11 bases between. As DNA, the CDR3 is TGCGCCAGCAGCTTCCGCAGGGGATCAGATACGCAGTATTTT. It encodes CASSFRRGSDTQYF.

The chain joins TRBV11-3 to TRBJ2-7; the D is unclear. Germline V gives CDR1 SGHNT, CDR2 YENEEA. V was clipped by 1 base and J by 0 bases, with 13 bases between them. CDR3 length equals 16 residues. The CDR3 DNA is TGTGCCAGCAGCTTAGCCTTTGGAACAAGCTCCTACGAGCAGTACTTC. It translates to CASSLAFGTSSYEQYF.

V gene TRBV5-1 combines with J gene TRBJ2-7, with 8 bases aligning to TRBD1. CDR1 is SGHRS and CDR2 is YFSETQ in the germline V gene. There are 13 residues in the CDR3. V shed 5 bases and J 2 bases; nucleotides not matched to a gene: 3. The CDR3 spells CASRDRVTYEQYF. The CDR3 DNA reads as TGCGCCAGCAGGGACAGGGTGACCTACGAGCAGTACTTC.

This clone was observed a single time. The genes are TRBV4-1 and TRBJ1-2, with D hard to call. CDR1 is MGHRA, CDR2 YSYEKL, per germline. The germline V and J ends were trimmed by 0 bases and 3 bases, with 5 bases remaining between them. The CDR3 has 13 amino acids. As DNA, the CDR3 is TGCGCCAGCAGCCAAGATACAGACTATGGCTACACCTTC. As protein: CASSQDTDYGYTF.

The J gene is TRBJ1-1, the V gene TRBV25-1; D possibly corresponds to TRBD1 (5 bases). The CDR3 runs to 13 residues. Trimming left V 6 bases short and J 4 bases short, with 12 bases between. Germline assignment: CDR1 MGHDK and CDR2 SYGVNS. CDR3 amino acids: CASRSGLSTEAFF. In nucleotides, the CDR3 is TGTGCCAGCAGATCAGGGTTGAGCACTGAAGCTTTCTTT. Complete variable domain (other parts from reference TRBV25-1 and TRBJ1-1): EADIYQTPRYLVIGTGKKITLECSQTMGHDKMYWYQQDPGMELHLIHYSYGVNSTEKGDLSSESTVSRIRTEHFPLTLESARPSHTSQYLCASRSGLSTEAFFGQGTRLTVV.

The gene calls are TRBV7-9 and TRBJ2-2; 7 bases fit TRBD1. The CDR3 has 14 residues. CDR1 SEHNR and CDR2 FQNEAQ come from the germline V gene (reference sequence). Trimming cost V 6 bases and J 0 bases; bases outside gene matches: 1. The CDR3 bases are TGTGCCAGCAGGCAGGGGGCGAACACCGGGGAGCTGTTTTTT. Encoded protein: CASRQGANTGELFF.

The rearrangement links TRBV11-3 to TRBJ2-1, with 11 bases that match TRBD2. Germline loops: CDR1 SGHNT, CDR2 YENEEA. This CDR3 comprises 17 residues. Trimming at V came to 1 base and at J to 7 bases, leaving 9 bases not matched to a gene. The CDR3 spells CASSLALAGGRGNEQFF. In nucleotides, the CDR3 is TGTGCCAGCAGCTTAGCTCTAGCGGGGGGCCGGGGGAATGAGCAGTTCTTC.

The table lists this clone with a count of one. V and J are TRBV5-5 and TRBJ1-1, with 10 bases lining up with TRBD1. CDR1 is SGHKS, CDR2 YYEKEE, per germline (reference sequence). Trimming took 4 bases from V and 4 from J; bases not matched to a gene: 7. This CDR3 is built from 15 residues. CDR3 region: CASSGTGVGGTEAFF. CDR3 nucleotide sequence: TGTGCCAGCAGCGGGACAGGGGTCGGAGGCACTGAAGCTTTCTTT.

The chain links TRBV6-5 to TRBJ1-5, with D possibly being TRBD1 (5 bases). This CDR3 has 14 amino acids. Germline assignment: CDR1 MNHEY and CDR2 SVGAGI. Trimming left V 2 bases short and J 4 bases short, with 9 bases between. The CDR3 loop is CASSYRQTNQPQHF. The CDR3 DNA is TGTGCCAGCAGTTACCGACAGACAAATCAGCCCCAGCATTTT.

CDR3 sequence: CASSLARETVMFF. The CDR3 coding sequence is TGTGCCAGCAGCTTAGCGCGAGAGACAGTTATGTTCTTC. V gene TRBV7-2 combines with J gene TRBJ2-1; D may be TRBD1 (5 bases). The CDR3 consists of 13 residues. V shed 0 bases and J shed 15 bases, with 15 bases lying between them. Germline V gene sequence: CDR1 SGHTA, CDR2 FQGNSA.

CDR3 DNA: TGTGCCAGCAGCCAAGTTAGGACTAGCCTGAACACCGGGGAGCTGTTTTTT. It encodes CASSQVRTSLNTGELFF. The chain links TRBV4-2 to TRBJ2-2, with TRBD2 matching 8 bases. The CDR3 covers 17 residues. Germline CDR1 is LGHNA and CDR2 is YNFKEQ. The V segment lost 1 base and the J segment 1 base; nucleotides outside the gene matches: 5.

The chain combines TRBV28 with TRBJ1-1, with TRBD1 as a possible D gene (5 bases). Between the trimmed V and J ends, which lost 3 bases and 10 bases, there was a span of 12 bases. The CDR3 loop spans 12 amino acids. In germline, CDR1 is MDHEN, CDR2 SYDVKM. The CDR3 DNA reads as TGTGCCAGCAGTTTGGGGAGGGGAGGAGCTTTCTTT. It encodes CASSLGRGGAFF. The full variable domain, completed using reference TRBV28 and TRBJ1-1, is DVKVTQSSRYLVKRTGEKVFLECVQDMDHENMFWYRQDPGLGLRLIYFSYDVKMKEKGDIPEGYSVSREKKERFSLILESASTNQTSMYLCASSLGRGGAFFGQGTRLTVV.

The DNA of the CDR3 is TGTGCCAGCAGTTCCTTGAAGGAGAGATACTCTGATCAAGAGACCCAGTACTTC. Translated: CASSSLKERYSDQETQYF. The chain recombines TRBV28 with TRBJ2-5, with unresolved D. Per germline, CDR1 MDHEN and CDR2 SYDVKM. V lost 4 bases to trimming and J lost 2 bases, with 23 bases between them. The CDR3 sequence is 18 residues long.

The chain recombines TRBV15 with TRBJ2-7; either TRBD1 or TRBD2 may supply D (5 bases each). The CDR3 extends over 13 amino acids. V lost 8 bases and J lost 5, with 16 bases in between. Germline V lookup: CDR1 LNHNV, CDR2 YYDKDF (reference sequence). The chain's CDR3 is CATWGRGSDEQYF. CDR3 nucleotides: TGTGCCACCTGGGGCCGAGGTAGCGACGAGCAGTACTTC.

J is TRBJ2-4 and V is TRBV30; no definite D call. CDR1 is GTSNPN, CDR2 SVGIG, per germline (reference sequence). V was shortened by 2 bases and J by 3 bases, with 17 bases between the two germline ends. This CDR3 region has 16 residues. CDR3 in DNA: TGTGCCTGGAGTTCGAAGGGTCAGGTGGACAAAAACATTCAGTACTTC. Its protein is CAWSSKGQVDKNIQYF.

The chain carries TRBV6-6 and TRBJ1-3, with unresolved D. CDR3 length: 16 residues. Germline CDR1 and CDR2: MNHNY and SVGAGI (reference sequence). The V end was cut by 0 bases, the J end by 0 bases, with 9 bases between. CDR3 in amino acids: CASSYSNSNSGNTIYF. The CDR3 nucleotides are TGTGCCAGCAGTTACTCCAATAGTAACTCTGGAAACACCATATATTTT.

This sequence joins TRBV7-9 and TRBJ1-2; D gene ambiguous. The V end lost 5 bases, the J end lost 6 bases, and 19 bases lay between the germline ends. The CDR3 extends over 15 amino acids. The germline CDR1 and CDR2 sequences are SEHNR and FQNEAQ (reference sequence). The chain's CDR3 is CASSPESLGWDGYTF. CDR3 sequence (DNA): TGTGCCAGCAGCCCAGAAAGCTTAGGGTGGGATGGCTACACCTTC.

The chain links TRBV2 to TRBJ2-2; 8 bases fit TRBD1. This CDR3 has 14 amino acids. V was clipped by 7 bases and J by 4 bases; unmatched bases: 5. Looked up from germline, CDR1 is SNHLY and CDR2 is FYNNEI. CDR3 loop: CASKDRVGTGELFF. The DNA of the CDR3 is TGTGCCAGCAAGGACAGGGTAGGCACCGGGGAGCTGTTTTTT.

V and J are TRBV6-6 and TRBJ1-5, with D perhaps TRBD1 (5 bases). Between the trimmed V and J ends, which lost 2 bases and 2 bases, there was a span of 10 bases. Germline values: CDR1 MNHNY, CDR2 SVGAGI (reference sequence). CDR3 length: 15 amino acids. DNA of the CDR3: TGTGCCAGCAGTTACGGCGGGGGGGGCAATCAGCCCCAGCATTTT. It encodes CASSYGGGGNQPQHF.

The chain combines TRBV6-1 with TRBJ1-4; D is ambiguous. The ends were cut back, 4 bases at V and 0 bases at J, with 9 bases in the middle. The germline gives CDR1 MNHNS, CDR2 SASEGT. This CDR3 has 15 residues. The CDR3 DNA follows: TGTGCCAGCAGTGTTAACAGTGCAACTAATGAAAAACTGTTTTTT. This encodes CASSVNSATNEKLFF.

The rearrangement joins TRBV18 to TRBJ2-3, with 7 positions matching TRBD1. J lost 2 bases, V lost 0 bases, and 8 bases had no gene match. Per the germline V gene, CDR1 is KGHSH and CDR2 is LQKENI. The CDR3 extends over 17 amino acids. CDR3 in amino acids: CASSPPKGAVSTDTQYF. In nucleotides, the CDR3 is TGTGCCAGCTCACCACCGAAGGGGGCTGTGTCCACAGATACGCAGTATTTT. The full variable domain, rest sourced from reference TRBV18 and TRBJ2-3, is NAGVMQNPRHLVRRRGQEARLRCSPMKGHSHVYWYRQLPEEGLKFMVYLQKENIIDESGMPKERFSAEFPKEGPSILRIQQVVRGDSAAYFCASSPPKGAVSTDTQYFGPGTRLTVL.

The rearrangement links TRBV15 to TRBJ2-5, with D possibly TRBD1 on 6 matching bases. The DNA end lines up better with TRBJ2-7; the J call may be wrong. The CDR3 has 14 residues. The germline V gene has CDR1 LNHNV and CDR2 YYDKDF (reference sequence). In DNA, the CDR3 is TGTGCCACCAGCAGAGGTGGGGGCGCCTACGAGCAGTACTTC. Protein sequence: CATSRGGGAYEQYF.

V gene TRBV5-1 combines with J gene TRBJ1-1; TRBD1 matches 8 bases. The CDR3 length is 15 residues. Per germline, CDR1 SGHRS and CDR2 YFSETQ. V lost 5 bases to trimming and J lost 4 bases; unmatched junction nucleotides: 10. The CDR3 DNA reads TGCGCCAGCAGAGCAGGGGGCGCGGCGAGCACTGAAGCTTTCTTT. It yields the protein CASRAGGAASTEAFF.

The chain links TRBV28 to TRBJ1-2; TRBD1 might be the D (5 bases). Germline V CDR1 and CDR2: MDHEN, SYDVKM. This CDR3 comprises 15 residues. V lost 7 bases and J 1 base, leaving 16 bases between the germline ends. The CDR3: CASIEGTDGNYGYTF. In DNA, the CDR3 is TGTGCCAGCATCGAAGGGACTGACGGTAACTATGGCTACACCTTC.